These 32 T cell receptor beta chains came from one sample sequenced in a study of T cells after yellow fever vaccination. Each CDR3 protein gets one entry after TCRdb re-called the 5' RACE reads with MiXCR. The data contain about 310,000 distinct CDR3 sequences, around 3.6% of them seen just once; the ten biggest clones take up 23%. This material consisted of PBMCs, taken on the day of the yellow fever booster vaccination. Receptors originate from a man aged 18 to 30 who received the YFV17D yellow fever vaccine.

The chain links TRBV11-2 to TRBJ2-3; 8 bases fit TRBD2. The CDR3 extends over 16 amino acids. Germline-derived CDR1 and CDR2 are SGHAT and FQNNGV. The ends lost 2 bases at V and 2 bases at J; junction bases unmatched: 6. CDR3 in DNA: TGTGCCAGCAGCTTACGCGGGGGGCTCAACACAGATACGCAGTATTTT. Encoded protein: CASSLRGGLNTDTQYF.

This clonotype was counted many times. The chain has TRBV5-1 and TRBJ2-4; D call uncertain. CDR1 is SGHRS and CDR2 is YFSETQ in the germline V gene. The CDR3 consists of 15 residues. V was shortened by 3 bases and J by 1 base, with 11 bases between the two germline ends. Here the CDR3 DNA reads TGCGCCAGCAGCTACGGTGATGGGGCCAAAAACATTCAGTACTTC. Amino acid sequence: CASSYGDGAKNIQYF.

This clonotype showed up just a few times. The chain is built from TRBV20-1 and TRBJ1-5, with no clear D. Germline loops: CDR1 DFQATT, CDR2 SNEGSKA (reference sequence). This CDR3 has 13 residues. V was pared by 3 bases and J by 4 bases, with 10 bases between. The CDR3: CSARSFGNQPQHF. CDR3 nucleotides: TGCAGTGCTAGGTCTTTTGGGAATCAGCCCCAGCATTTT.

This clonotype was detected ten times or more. J is TRBJ2-1 and V is TRBV3-1; the D gene is possibly TRBD1 (5 bases). Germline V gene data show CDR1 as LGHDT and CDR2 as YNNKEL (reference sequence). This CDR3 has 15 residues. V was clipped by 1 base and J by 1 base, with 8 bases between them. In DNA, the CDR3 is TGTGCCAGCAGCCAAGTACAGGTGTCCTACAATGAGCAGTTCTTC. Amino acids: CASSQVQVSYNEQFF.

V gene TRBV5-1 combines with J gene TRBJ1-4; possibly TRBD1 for D (5 bases). Trimming removed 4 bases at V and 7 bases at J, with 14 bases between. CDR3 length: 14 residues. The germline V gene has CDR1 SGHRS and CDR2 YFSETQ. Here the CDR3 reads CASSARAGSEKLFF. The CDR3, as DNA: TGCGCCAGCAGCGCCCGCGCAGGGTCTGAAAAACTGTTTTTT. Combining the CDR3 with reference TRBV5-1 and TRBJ1-4 gives the whole variable domain KAGVTQTPRYLIKTRGQQVTLSCSPISGHRSVSWYQQTPGQGLQFLFEYFSETQRNKGNFPGRFSGRQFSNSRSEMNVSTLELGDSALYLCASSARAGSEKLFFGSGTQLSVL.

This chain connects TRBV6-2 or TRBV6-3 to TRBJ2-3; D unresolved. Germline assignment: CDR1 MNHEY and CDR2 SVGEGT. Trimming left V 0 bases short and J 4 bases short, with 8 bases between. This CDR3 has 14 residues. The DNA for the CDR3 is TGTGCCAGCAGTTACTCGAGACGACCAGATACGCAGTATTTT. It specifies CASSYSRRPDTQYF.

This clonotype was counted a few times. The rearrangement uses TRBV19 and TRBJ1-2; D is unclear. CDR3 length equals 14 residues. Germline CDR1 and CDR2: LNHDA and SQIVND (reference sequence). Trimming removed 5 bases at V and 4 bases at J, with 14 bases between. The CDR3 loop is CASSADQPTYGYTF. The CDR3 DNA follows: TGTGCCAGTAGTGCAGACCAACCAACCTATGGCTACACCTTC.

This clonotype was recorded many times. The chain couples TRBV5-1 to TRBJ1-3, with a tentative D call TRBD1 (5 bases). Germline V gene data show CDR1 as SGHRS and CDR2 as YFSETQ. V gave up 3 bases and J gave up 6 bases, with 13 bases separating them. The CDR3 is made up of 14 amino acids. CDR3 sequence (DNA): TGCGCCAGCAGCTCGAATACAGGAGAAAACACCATATATTTT. Protein: CASSSNTGENTIYF.

At least ten counts were recorded for this clonotype. This sequence joins TRBV5-1 and TRBJ1-1; a possible D gene is TRBD1 (6 bases). V was trimmed by 2 bases and J by 3 bases, leaving 14 bases between them. Looked up from germline, CDR1 is SGHRS and CDR2 is YFSETQ. The CDR3 is 15 amino acids. For the CDR3, the DNA is TGCGCCAGCAGCTTACACAGGGTGGAGGACACTGAAGCTTTCTTT. This translates into CASSLHRVEDTEAFF.

This clonotype occurred a few times. V usage is TRBV10-3 and J usage is TRBJ1-6; D is unresolved. The ends were cut back, 3 bases at V and 7 bases at J, with 10 bases in the middle. This CDR3 is built from 14 residues. Per the germline V gene, CDR1 is ENHRY and CDR2 is SYGVKD. CDR3 in DNA: TGTGCCATCAGTGAATTTTCGGGGAATTCACCCCTCCACTTT. Translating gives CAISEFSGNSPLHF.

The J gene is TRBJ1-5, the V gene TRBV19; the D is unclear. Germline V CDR1 and CDR2: LNHDA, SQIVND (reference sequence). This CDR3 is 13 amino acids long. The V end was cut by 9 bases, the J end by 7 bases, with 16 bases between. The CDR3 reads CASGAQGAQPQHF. The CDR3, as DNA: TGTGCCAGCGGCGCTCAAGGTGCCCAGCCCCAGCATTTT.

This clonotype came up many times. A much larger clone differs from this one at a single base, so this may be a read error. This chain joins TRBV6-5 and TRBJ2-3; the match to TRBD2 covers 9 bases. Germline lookup yields CDR1 MNHEY and CDR2 SVGAGI. The junction had 2 bases not matched to a gene; V was cut back by 6 bases and J by 4 bases. The CDR3 length is 13 residues. The CDR3 protein is CASRLAGSDTQYF. The CDR3, as DNA: TGTGCCAGCAGGCTAGCGGGGTCAGATACGCAGTATTTT.

V gene TRBV20-1 combines with J gene TRBJ2-7; TRBD1 aligns across 8 bases. Losses at the gene ends were 1 base for V and 0 bases for J; bases not matched to a gene: 2. The CDR3 is 14 amino acids. CDR1 and CDR2 from the germline V gene are DFQATT and SNEGSKA (reference sequence). The CDR3 region is CSARADRGSYEQYF. The CDR3 DNA reads TGCAGTGCTAGAGCCGACAGGGGCTCCTACGAGCAGTACTTC.

The chain links TRBV12-3 or TRBV12-4 to TRBJ1-6, with D perhaps matching TRBD1 (6 bases). The CDR3 has 18 residues. V lost 5 bases and J 1 base, leaving 18 bases between the germline ends. CDR3 protein: CASSLGYQGKSYNSPLHF. The DNA for the CDR3 is TGTGCCAGCAGTCTCGGCTATCAGGGGAAATCCTATAATTCACCCCTCCACTTT.

The chain is built from TRBV5-8 and TRBJ1-1; no firm D call. V was trimmed by 4 bases and J by 0 bases, leaving 10 bases between them. This CDR3 is built from 14 residues. Germline V lookup: CDR1 SGHTS, CDR2 YDEGEE. CDR3 in amino acids: CASSPLRLNTEAFF. The CDR3 coding sequence is TGTGCCAGCAGCCCCTTGAGACTGAACACTGAAGCTTTCTTT. The complete variable domain, with remaining parts taken from reference TRBV5-8 and TRBJ1-1, reads EAGVTQSPTHLIKTRGQQATLRCSPISGHTSVYWYQQALGLGLQFLLWYDEGEERNRGNFPPRFSGRQFPNYSSELNVNALELEDSALYLCASSPLRLNTEAFFGQGTRLTVV.

This clonotype was recorded a few times. The chain uses TRBV11-2 and TRBJ2-7; possibly TRBD2 for D (6 bases). The CDR3 is 17 residues long. Trimming took off 5 bases at V and 2 bases at J, with 22 bases between the two ends. Germline lookup yields CDR1 SGHAT and CDR2 FQNNGV. CDR3 sequence: CASSPPIGRREAYEQYF. The CDR3 bases are TGTGCCAGCAGCCCCCCCATAGGAAGGAGGGAGGCCTACGAGCAGTACTTC.

This clonotype was seen repeatedly, ten times or more. J is TRBJ2-2 and V is TRBV12-3 or TRBV12-4; D unclear. The CDR3 is made up of 13 amino acids. V was cut by 7 bases and J by 3 bases, with 9 bases left in between. The CDR3: CASTGLHTGELFF. CDR3 nucleotides: TGTGCCAGCACCGGGCTGCACACCGGGGAGCTGTTTTTT.

This clonotype was seen at least ten times. The chain links TRBV7-9 to TRBJ2-3; TRBD1 agrees at 8 bases. Trimming at V came to 7 bases and at J to 5 bases, leaving 8 bases not matched to a gene. The CDR3 contains 14 residues. Germline V gene data show CDR1 as SEHNR and CDR2 as FQNEAQ (reference sequence). CDR3 sequence (DNA): TGTGCCAGCATCCCGACAGGGGAAGAAGATACGCAGTATTTT. Translated, it gives CASIPTGEEDTQYF.

This clonotype was seen a few times. This rearrangement joins TRBV5-1 to TRBJ2-6, with TRBD1 as a possible D gene (5 bases). The germline V gene has CDR1 SGHRS and CDR2 YFSETQ. The CDR3 covers 19 residues. V was cut by 0 bases and J by 0 bases, with 16 bases left in between. CDR3 protein: CASSLGDRASLSGANVLTF. The DNA of the CDR3 is TGCGCCAGCAGCTTGGGTGACAGAGCATCCCTCTCTGGGGCCAACGTCCTGACTTTC.

This clonotype was counted only a few times. The chain carries TRBV5-5 and TRBJ2-1; TRBD2 aligns across 8 bases. The CDR3 length is 16 residues. CDR1 and CDR2 (germline): SGHKS, YYEKEE (reference sequence). The J segment lost 0 bases and the V segment lost 2 bases, leaving 4 bases of the junction unmatched. CDR3 DNA: TGTGCCAGCAGCTTATTAGCGGGAAGCTCCTACAATGAGCAGTTCTTC. Its translation: CASSLLAGSSYNEQFF.

This clonotype has more than one count but fewer than ten. The chain carries TRBV5-4 and TRBJ2-5; TRBD2 might be the D (7 bases). The CDR3 is 15 residues long. Germline CDR1 and CDR2: SGHNT and YYREEE (reference sequence). V lost 4 bases and J 3 bases, leaving 16 bases between the germline ends. The CDR3 DNA sequence: TGTGCCAGCAGCCCCCCCGCGGGGGCTGAAGAGACCCAGTACTTC. Residues: CASSPPAGAEETQYF.

In this sample, this clonotype turned up many times. The chain recombines TRBV7-3 with TRBJ2-5; D is uncertain. Germline values: CDR1 SGHTA, CDR2 FQGTGA. The CDR3 contains 15 residues. Trimming took off 2 bases at V and 1 base at J, with 11 bases between the two ends. The CDR3: CASSLGYHSQETQYF. The DNA for the CDR3 is TGTGCCAGCAGCTTAGGGTACCACTCCCAAGAGACCCAGTACTTC. Full variable domain (missing parts from reference TRBV7-3 and TRBJ2-5): GAGVSQTPSNKVTEKGKYVELRCDPISGHTALYWYRQSLGQGPEFLIYFQGTGAADDSGLPNDRFFAVRPEGSVSTLKIQRTERGDSAVYLCASSLGYHSQETQYFGPGTRLLVL.

In its sample, this clonotype was seen many times. The chain employs TRBV7-2 and TRBJ2-7; TRBD2 matches 8 bases. This CDR3 contains 14 residues. CDR1 is SGHTA and CDR2 is FQGNSA in the germline V gene. V gave up 5 bases and J gave up 2 bases; unmatched junction bases: 5. The CDR3 nucleotides read TGTGCCAGCAGCGCCGAACTAGCGGCCTACGAGCAGTACGTC. Translation: CASSAELAAYEQYV.

This clonotype was observed many times. The chain combines TRBV10-3 with TRBJ1-1; D not certain. V dropped 10 bases and J dropped 0 bases, with 12 bases sitting between them. The CDR3 spans 13 residues. CDR1 ENHRY and CDR2 SYGVKD come from the germline V gene. CDR3 nucleotides: TGTGCCAGTAATGACAACCTGAACACTGAAGCTTTCTTT. Translation: CASNDNLNTEAFF.

The V gene is TRBV7-8, the J gene TRBJ2-1, with D perhaps matching TRBD2 (6 bases). The CDR3 is 14 amino acids. Trimming took 3 bases from V and 8 from J, leaving 14 bases between them. In germline, CDR1 is SGHVS, CDR2 FQNEAQ. CDR3 sequence: CASSFRDWVHEQFF. The DNA for the CDR3 is TGTGCCAGCAGCTTTAGGGACTGGGTCCATGAGCAGTTCTTC.

This clonotype was seen ten or more times. The chain couples TRBV7-2 to TRBJ2-3, with a tentative D call TRBD2 (5 bases). V was pared by 5 bases and J by 6 bases, with 15 bases between. The CDR3 has 14 amino acids. From germline, CDR1 is SGHTA and CDR2 FQGNSA. As DNA, the CDR3 is TGTGCCAGCAGCCCCCGGGCGGGCGGGGATACGCAGTATTTT. This sequence encodes CASSPRAGGDTQYF. Full variable domain (remainder filled in from reference TRBV7-2 and TRBJ2-3): GAGVSQSPSNKVTEKGKDVELRCDPISGHTALYWYRQSLGQGLEFLIYFQGNSAPDKSGLPSDRFSAERTGGSVSTLTIQRTQQEDSAVYLCASSPRAGGDTQYFGPGTRLTVL.

This clonotype occurred many times. This chain joins TRBV5-1 and TRBJ2-5; weak D call: TRBD2 (6 bases). CDR1 SGHRS and CDR2 YFSETQ come from the germline V gene. This CDR3 is 16 amino acids long. Trimming shortened V by 1 base and J by 7 bases, and 20 bases separated the two germline ends. As DNA, the CDR3 is TGCGCCAGCAGCTTGCTCAGGGCTAGCGATCTGGGGACCCAGTACTTC. This codes for CASSLLRASDLGTQYF.

V usage is TRBV27 and J usage is TRBJ2-2; 7 bases agree with TRBD1. This CDR3 region has 16 residues. With V trimmed by 1 base and J by 2 bases, 4 bases remained unmatched. From germline, CDR1 is MNHEY and CDR2 SMNVEV (reference sequence). As DNA, the CDR3 is TGTGCCAGCAGTTTATGGTACAGGGGTAACACCGGGGAGCTGTTTTTT. This sequence encodes CASSLWYRGNTGELFF.

This clonotype was detected only a few times. This rearrangement joins TRBV7-9 to TRBJ2-5; 9 nucleotides line up with TRBD2. Germline V CDR1 and CDR2: SEHNR, FQNEAQ (reference sequence). V shed 7 bases and J 5 bases; nucleotides not matched to a gene: 5. The CDR3 loop spans 13 amino acids. In nucleotides, the CDR3 is TGTGCCAGCACCCAAACTAGCGGGGAGACCCAGTACTTC. Encoded protein: CASTQTSGETQYF. Full variable domain (rest looked up from reference TRBV7-9 and TRBJ2-5): DTGVSQNPRHKITKRGQNVTFRCDPISEHNRLYWYRQTLGQGPEFLTYFQNEAQLEKSRLLSDRFSAERPKGSFSTLEIQRTEQGDSAMYLCASTQTSGETQYFGPGTRLLVL.

This clonotype appeared many times. The chain employs TRBV20-1 and TRBJ2-1, with TRBD1 matching over 7 bases. This CDR3 comprises 15 residues. The junction had 7 bases not matched to a gene; V was cut back by 0 bases and J by 5 bases. CDR1 DFQATT and CDR2 SNEGSKA come from the germline V gene (reference sequence). The CDR3 sequence is CSARDFDRVDNEQFF. The CDR3 DNA reads as TGCAGTGCTAGAGACTTTGACAGGGTGGACAATGAGCAGTTCTTC.

The table lists this clonotype with a few counts. This chain joins TRBV20-1 and TRBJ2-4; D gene ambiguous. The germline V gene encodes CDR1 DFQATT and CDR2 SNEGSKA (reference sequence). This CDR3 has 14 amino acids. Trimming took 6 bases from V and 0 from J, leaving 12 bases between them. CDR3 residues: CSARPSVAKNIQYF. The CDR3, as DNA: TGCAGTGCAAGACCGTCTGTAGCCAAAAACATTCAGTACTTC.

This clonotype was detected ten times or more. The chain joins TRBV5-1 to TRBJ2-1; 12 bases are shared with TRBD1. CDR1 is SGHRS, CDR2 YFSETQ, per germline. The V segment lost 3 bases and the J segment 10 bases; nucleotides outside the gene matches: 11. This CDR3 has 16 residues. For the CDR3, the DNA is TGCGCCAGCAGCTACCCGGGACAGGGGGCTCGGAACGAGCAGTTCTTC. Encoded protein: CASSYPGQGARNEQFF.